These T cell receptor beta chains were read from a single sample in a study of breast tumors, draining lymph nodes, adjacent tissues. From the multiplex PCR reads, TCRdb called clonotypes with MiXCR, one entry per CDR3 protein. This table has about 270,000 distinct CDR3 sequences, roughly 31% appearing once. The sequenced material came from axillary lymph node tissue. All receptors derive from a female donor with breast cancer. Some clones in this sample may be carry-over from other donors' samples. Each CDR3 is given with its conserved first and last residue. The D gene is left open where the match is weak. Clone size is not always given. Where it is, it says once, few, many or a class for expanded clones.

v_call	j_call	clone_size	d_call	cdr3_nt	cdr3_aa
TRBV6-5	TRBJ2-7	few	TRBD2	TGTGCCAGCAGACAACGCTTTCCGGAAGCGGGAGCCCACTTC	CASRQRFPEAGAHF
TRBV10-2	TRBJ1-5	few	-	TGCGCCAGCAGTGAGGCCCCAGGGAATAGCAATCAGCCCCAGCATTTT	CASSEAPGNSNQPQHF
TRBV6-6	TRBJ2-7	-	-	TGTGCCAGCAGTCACCGTGGGGGTAGATCATCCGAGCAGTACTTC	CASSHRGGRSSEQYF
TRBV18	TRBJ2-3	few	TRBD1	TGTGCCAGCTCGTTGGGCCGGACAGGCGATACGCAGTATTTT	CASSLGRTGDTQYF
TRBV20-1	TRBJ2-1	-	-	TGCAGTGCTACAGCCGGGAGTGCCGTCACTGAGCAGTTCTTC	CSATAGSAVTEQFF
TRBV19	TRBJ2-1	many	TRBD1	TGTGCCAGTAGTCCCGCCGGGACAGGGGTGATCCTTGGAGGGAATGAGCAGTTCTTC	CASSPAGTGVILGGNEQFF
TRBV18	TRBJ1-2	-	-	TGTGCCAGCTCACCCGACAAGGTGGACTATGGCTACACCTTC	CASSPDKVDYGYTF
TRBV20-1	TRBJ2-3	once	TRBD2	TGCAGTGCCAGGGGTTCGGCTAGCGGGAGCCTCCGGTATTTT	CSARGSASGSLRYF
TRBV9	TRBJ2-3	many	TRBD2	TGTGCCAGCAGCAGGTTAGCGGGAGCAGATACGCAGTATTTT	CASSRLAGADTQYF
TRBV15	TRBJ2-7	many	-	TGTGCCACCAGCAGGGGGGTGAACCGTCACGAGCAGTACTTC	CATSRGVNRHEQYF
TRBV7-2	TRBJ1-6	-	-	TGTGCCAGCAGCTTATTAGGCAGGGTTGGCTGTAATTCACCCCTCTACTTT	CASSLLGRVGCNSPLYF
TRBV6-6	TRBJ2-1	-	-	TGTGCCAGCAGTTACGACCCGACGGGGCGATCCTACAATGAGCAGTTCTTC	CASSYDPTGRSYNEQFF
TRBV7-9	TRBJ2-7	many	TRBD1	TGTGCCAGCAGTCATGAGGGGACAGGGATCGAGCAGTACTTC	CASSHEGTGIEQYF
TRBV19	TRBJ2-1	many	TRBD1	TGTGCCAGTAGTATAAGGGGGACAGGGGTTTACAATGAGCAGTTCTTC	CASSIRGTGVYNEQFF
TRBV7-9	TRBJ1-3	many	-	TGTGCCAGCAGCTTAGACATTCGCTCTGGAAACACCATATATTTT	CASSLDIRSGNTIYF
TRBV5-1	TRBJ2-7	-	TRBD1	TGTGCCAGCAGCTGGGGACAGGGGAAATACGAGCAGTACTTC	CASSWGQGKYEQYF
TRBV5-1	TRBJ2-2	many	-	TGCGCCAGCAGCTTGGCCACCGGGACGAACACCGGGGAGCTGTTTTTT	CASSLATGTNTGELFF
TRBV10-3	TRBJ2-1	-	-	TGTGCCAACCCCAAAGCCAATGAGCAGTTCTTC	CANPKANEQFF
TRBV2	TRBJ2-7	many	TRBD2	TGTGCCAGCCCGAGCGGGACTAGCGAGTACGAGCAGTACTTC	CASPSGTSEYEQYF
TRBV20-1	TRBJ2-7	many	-	TGCAGTGCTAGAGTGGGGGTCGGGCAGTACTTC	CSARVGVGQYF
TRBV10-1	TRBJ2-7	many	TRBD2	TGCGCCAGCAGTGAGGCGGGACCGGGACTAGCAGGATACGAGCAGTACTTC	CASSEAGPGLAGYEQYF
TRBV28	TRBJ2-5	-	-	TGTGCCAGCAGGAGTTTGGTCCGAGGATTACAAGAGACCCAGTACTTC	CASRSLVRGLQETQYF